Below, 24 T cell receptor beta chains from the same sample are listed, as sequenced in a study of T cell repertoires in cytomegalovirus infection. Their antigens are not known. Each CDR3 protein is one row after TCRdb ran MiXCR on the reads. The repertoire holds approximately 260,000 distinct CDR3 sequences, around 20% seen once, with roughly 19% in the top ten. The sample here was cultured PBMCs, taken from culture after CMV antigen stimulation. Receptors originate from a human donor in good health (CMV status not recorded). Some clones in this sample may be carry-over from other donors' samples.

In this sample, this clonotype turned up many times. The chain recombines TRBV28 with TRBJ1-2; the match to TRBD1 covers 7 bases. CDR1 and CDR2 (germline): MDHEN, SYDVKM. The trim removed 6 bases at V and 4 bases at J, leaving 17 bases unmatched. This CDR3 is built from 17 residues. Here the CDR3 reads CASRYAEMTGIRYGYTF. The CDR3 DNA follows: TGTGCCAGCAGGTACGCTGAGATGACAGGGATCCGCTATGGCTACACCTTC.

The rearrangement links TRBV4-3 to TRBJ2-5; 7 nucleotides agree with TRBD2. V lost 6 bases, J lost 2 bases, and 9 bases stayed unmatched. The CDR3 contains 15 residues. Germline CDR1 reads LGHNA; CDR2 reads YSLEER. The CDR3 here is CASSRDVREQETQYF. CDR3 coding DNA: TGCGCCAGCAGTCGGGATGTGCGGGAGCAAGAGACCCAGTACTTC.

At least ten counts were recorded for this clonotype. The chain has TRBV7-2 and TRBJ1-2, with D unclear. There are 13 residues in the CDR3. Germline V CDR1 and CDR2: SGHTA, FQGNSA. V was shortened by 5 bases and J by 4 bases, with 11 bases between the two germline ends. This CDR3 reads CASSTGGAYGYTF. Here the CDR3 DNA reads TGTGCCAGCAGCACGGGAGGAGCCTATGGCTACACCTTC.

The chain uses TRBV20-1 and TRBJ1-6; TRBD1 aligns across 7 bases. Germline V CDR1 and CDR2: DFQATT, SNEGSKA (reference sequence). The V gene end was trimmed by 1 base and the J gene end by 4 bases; junction bases not matched to a gene: 4. The CDR3 runs to 15 residues. The CDR3 loop is CSARVRGQYNSPLHF. DNA for the CDR3: TGCAGTGCTAGAGTTAGGGGGCAATATAATTCACCCCTCCACTTT.

This clonotype was found once. J is TRBJ1-2 and V is TRBV27, with 7 bases identical to TRBD1. Germline V CDR1 and CDR2: MNHEY, SMNVEV (reference sequence). This CDR3 contains 13 residues. V lost 6 bases to trimming and J lost 2 bases; unmatched junction nucleotides: 3. The CDR3: CASRGTANYGYTF. Written as DNA, the CDR3 is TGTGCCAGCAGGGGGACAGCGAACTATGGCTACACCTTC.

This clonotype was observed a handful of times. The V and J genes are TRBV10-3 and TRBJ2-1, with D possibly being TRBD1 (8 bases). The CDR3 runs 17 residues. Germline V gene lookup returns CDR1 ENHRY and CDR2 SYGVKD. Trimming took off 8 bases at V and 4 bases at J, with 24 bases between the two ends. The CDR3 loop reads CAIEDQGAGRGYNEQFF. The DNA for the CDR3 is TGTGCCATCGAGGATCAGGGGGCAGGGCGGGGGTACAATGAGCAGTTCTTC.

The chain employs TRBV12-3 or TRBV12-4 and TRBJ2-5, with TRBD2 as a possible D gene (6 bases). The CDR3 loop spans 13 amino acids. The V gene lost 6 bases and the J gene lost 5 bases, with 13 bases spanning the gap. CDR3 coding DNA: TGTGCCAGCAGCAACACTAGCCCGGAGACCCAGTACTTC. Translated, it gives CASSNTSPETQYF.

The chain has TRBV7-2 and TRBJ2-3; D is undetermined. Germline V lookup: CDR1 SGHTA, CDR2 FQGNSA. Trimming stripped 1 base from V and 1 base from J, with 9 bases between. The CDR3 spans 15 residues. The CDR3 DNA is TGTGCCAGCAGCTTAGTAAGGCCAGGCACAGATACGCAGTATTTT. Translated, it gives CASSLVRPGTDTQYF.

The chain employs TRBV27 and TRBJ1-2; D ambiguous. Germline lookup yields CDR1 MNHEY and CDR2 SMNVEV (reference sequence). CDR3 length: 15 amino acids. Trimming shortened V by 2 bases and J by 5 bases, and 15 bases separated the two germline ends. The CDR3 DNA sequence: TGTGCCAGCAGTTTAGGCTCAGTAGGGTCGTATGGCTACACCTTC. Translation: CASSLGSVGSYGYTF.

Comment on this clonotype: Possible read error: a much larger clone is one base away. In DNA form, the CDR3 reads TGTGCCAGCAGCGCGGACAGGAACGAGCAGTACGTC. Amino acid sequence: CASSADRNEQYV. The chain carries TRBV11-2 and TRBJ2-7, with 7 bases matching TRBD1. CDR1 and CDR2 from the germline V gene are SGHAT and FQNNGV. This CDR3 region has 12 residues. V lost 5 bases to trimming and J lost 5 bases; unmatched junction nucleotides: 3.

This clonotype was seen a handful of times. This CDR3 reads CASSEFRDRLGYSNQPQHF. The DNA of the CDR3 is TGTGCCAGCAGTGAATTCCGGGACAGGTTGGGTTATAGCAATCAGCCCCAGCATTTT. J is TRBJ1-5 and V is TRBV27; 8 positions agree with TRBD1. The length of the CDR3 is 19 residues. The germline CDR1 and CDR2 sequences are MNHEY and SMNVEV (reference sequence). The trim removed 5 bases at V and 0 bases at J, leaving 15 bases unmatched.

The rearrangement links TRBV13 to TRBJ2-7; no definite D call. The CDR3 contains 13 residues. V was trimmed by 2 bases and J by 3 bases, leaving 8 bases between them. Germline V gene sequence: CDR1 PRHDT, CDR2 FYEKMQ (reference sequence). Here the CDR3 reads CASSLSRYYEQYV. Here the CDR3 DNA reads TGTGCCAGCAGCTTATCCCGCTACTACGAGCAGTACGTC.

The table lists this clonotype with a few counts. The rearrangement joins TRBV4-3 to TRBJ2-7, with a tentative D call TRBD1 (6 bases). The CDR3 runs to 15 residues. Germline V gene lookup returns CDR1 LGHNA and CDR2 YSLEER. Trimming took 0 bases from V and 3 from J, leaving 12 bases between them. CDR3 DNA sequence: TGCGCCAGCAGCCAAGATCTAGCAGGGGACTACGAGCAGTACTTC. Protein product: CASSQDLAGDYEQYF.

The V call is TRBV5-1, the J call TRBJ2-7, with D perhaps matching TRBD1 or TRBD2 (5 bases each). Trimming shortened V by 0 bases and J by 0 bases, and 13 bases separated the two germline ends. CDR3 length equals 16 residues. Germline V lookup: CDR1 SGHRS, CDR2 YFSETQ. CDR3 amino acids: CASSLGGSGFSYEQYF. For the CDR3, the DNA is TGCGCCAGCAGCTTGGGGGGCAGCGGATTCTCCTACGAGCAGTACTTC.

In this sample, this clonotype turned up many times. This rearrangement joins TRBV7-2 to TRBJ2-5, with D tentatively TRBD1 (5 bases). Trimming pared 1 base from V and 2 bases from J, leaving 14 bases between. Germline V gene data show CDR1 as SGHTA and CDR2 as FQGNSA. The CDR3 totals 16 residues. The CDR3 DNA reads as TGTGCCAGCAGCTTAGTTTTAGGGGTACCTCAAGAGACCCAGTACTTC. Protein product: CASSLVLGVPQETQYF.

In this sample, this clonotype turned up a few times. This chain joins TRBV12-3 or TRBV12-4 and TRBJ2-5; weak D call: TRBD2 (6 bases). Trimming cost V 6 bases and J 4 bases, with 6 bases left between them. The CDR3 totals 11 residues. The chain's CDR3 is CASRAGETQYF. Written as DNA, the CDR3 is TGTGCCAGCAGAGCGGGAGAGACCCAGTACTTC.

The genes are TRBV10-3 and TRBJ2-7; D may match TRBD1 or TRBD2 (7 bases each). V was cut by 4 bases and J by 6 bases, with 13 bases left in between. Germline-derived CDR1 and CDR2 are ENHRY and SYGVKD. This CDR3 comprises 13 residues. The CDR3 loop is CAISGEGTAEQYV. CDR3 nucleotide sequence: TGTGCCATCAGTGGGGAGGGGACAGCCGAGCAGTACGTC.

In this sample, this clonotype turned up a few times. CDR3 sequence reads: CATVRTSGSGETQYF. CDR3 DNA: TGTGCCACCGTACGGACTAGCGGGAGTGGAGAGACCCAGTACTTC. V usage is TRBV6-5 and J usage is TRBJ2-5, with 13 bases aligning to TRBD2. The CDR3 runs to 15 residues. In germline, CDR1 is MNHEY, CDR2 SVGAGI. V was pared by 10 bases and J by 4 bases, with 9 bases of the junction left unmatched.

The chain combines TRBV12-5 with TRBJ2-7, with D possibly matching TRBD2 (6 bases). The germline CDR1 and CDR2 sequences are LGHNT and FRNRAP. This CDR3 is built from 12 residues. Between the trimmed V and J ends, which lost 7 bases and 2 bases, there was a span of 9 bases. DNA of the CDR3: TGTGCTAGTGCTAGCGCCACCTACGAGCAGTACTTC. This gives the protein CASASATYEQYF.

This clonotype was counted a few times. This sequence joins TRBV12-3 or TRBV12-4 and TRBJ1-5, with D hard to call. The CDR3 totals 15 residues. Trimming took 1 base from V and 6 from J, leaving 13 bases between them. The CDR3 region is CASSLGRALGQPQHF. The CDR3 coding sequence is TGTGCCAGCAGTTTAGGGCGGGCATTGGGTCAGCCCCAGCATTTT.

The chain uses TRBV5-8 and TRBJ2-3, with 9 bases fitting TRBD2. The CDR3 spans 15 residues. Germline CDR1 is SGHTS and CDR2 is YDEGEE. The junction had 9 bases not matched to a gene; V was cut back by 4 bases and J by 6 bases. Written as DNA, the CDR3 is TGTGCCAGCAGCAAGGGCCTAGCGGGGATGGATACGCAGTATTTT. This translates into CASSKGLAGMDTQYF.

The chain couples TRBV6-4 to TRBJ2-1, with 15 bases aligning to TRBD2. CDR1 is MRHNA and CDR2 is SNTAGT in the germline V gene. The CDR3 sequence is 16 residues long. The V and J ends lost 6 bases and 6 bases, in that order; junction bases with no gene match: 6. CDR3 loop: CASSAGTSGRINEQFF. The CDR3 DNA reads TGTGCCAGCAGCGCGGGGACTAGCGGGAGGATCAATGAGCAGTTCTTC.

This clonotype was seen repeatedly, ten times or more. This chain links TRBV7-2 with TRBJ2-1; 11 bases are shared with TRBD2. Germline V gene lookup returns CDR1 SGHTA and CDR2 FQGNSA. J gave up 9 bases and V 0 bases, and 7 bases lay outside the gene matches. The CDR3 runs to 16 residues. The CDR3 coding sequence is TGTGCCAGCAGCTTAGCGCTAGCGGGAGGTGTCGGTGAGCAGTTCTTC. It yields the protein CASSLALAGGVGEQFF.

The chain carries TRBV4-1 and TRBJ2-3; D is unresolved. Germline loops: CDR1 MGHRA, CDR2 YSYEKL. This CDR3 comprises 14 residues. V gave up 4 bases and J gave up 1 base, with 9 bases separating them. CDR3 nucleotides: TGCGCCAGCAGCCCTCGAGAGGGCACAGATACGCAGTATTTT. As protein: CASSPREGTDTQYF.